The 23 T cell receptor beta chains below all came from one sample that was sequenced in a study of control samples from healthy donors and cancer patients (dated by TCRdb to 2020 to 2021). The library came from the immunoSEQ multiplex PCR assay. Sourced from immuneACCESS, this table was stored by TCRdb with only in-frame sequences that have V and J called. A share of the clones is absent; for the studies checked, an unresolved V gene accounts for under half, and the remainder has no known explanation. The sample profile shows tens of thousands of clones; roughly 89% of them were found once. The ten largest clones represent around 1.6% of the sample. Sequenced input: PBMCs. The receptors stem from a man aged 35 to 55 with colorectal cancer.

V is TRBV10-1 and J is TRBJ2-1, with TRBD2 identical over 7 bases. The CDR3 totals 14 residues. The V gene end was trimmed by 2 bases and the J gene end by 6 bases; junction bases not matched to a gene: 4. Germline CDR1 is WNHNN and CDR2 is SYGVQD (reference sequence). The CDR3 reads CASSEGGSSNEQFF. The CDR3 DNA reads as TGCGCCAGCAGTGAGGGCGGGAGTAGCAATGAGCAGTTCTTC.

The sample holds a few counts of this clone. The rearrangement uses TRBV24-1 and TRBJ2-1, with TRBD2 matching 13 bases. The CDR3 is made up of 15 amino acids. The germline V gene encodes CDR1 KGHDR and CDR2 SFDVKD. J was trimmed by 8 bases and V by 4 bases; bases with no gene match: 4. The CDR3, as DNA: TGTGCCACCAGTGAGGAAGGACTAGCGGGAGATGAGCAGTTCTTC. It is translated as CATSEEGLAGDEQFF.

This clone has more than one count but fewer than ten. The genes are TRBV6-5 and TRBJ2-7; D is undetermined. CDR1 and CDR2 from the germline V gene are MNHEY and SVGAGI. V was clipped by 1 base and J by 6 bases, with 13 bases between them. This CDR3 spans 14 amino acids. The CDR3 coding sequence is TGTGCCAGCAGTTACTTTCCGGCTTCGCGCGAGCAGTACTTC. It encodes CASSYFPASREQYF.

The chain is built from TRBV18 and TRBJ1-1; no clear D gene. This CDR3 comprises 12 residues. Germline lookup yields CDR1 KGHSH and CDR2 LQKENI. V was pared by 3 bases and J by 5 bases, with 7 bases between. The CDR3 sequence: CASSPRVTEAFF. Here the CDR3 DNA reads TGTGCCAGCTCACCCCGAGTGACTGAAGCTTTCTTT.

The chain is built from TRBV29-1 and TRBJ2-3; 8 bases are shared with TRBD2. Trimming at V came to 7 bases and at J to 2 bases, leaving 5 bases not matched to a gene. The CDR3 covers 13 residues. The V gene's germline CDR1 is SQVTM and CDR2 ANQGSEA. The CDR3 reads CSAVAGNTDTQYF. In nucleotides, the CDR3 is TGCAGCGCTGTAGCGGGGAACACAGATACGCAGTATTTT.

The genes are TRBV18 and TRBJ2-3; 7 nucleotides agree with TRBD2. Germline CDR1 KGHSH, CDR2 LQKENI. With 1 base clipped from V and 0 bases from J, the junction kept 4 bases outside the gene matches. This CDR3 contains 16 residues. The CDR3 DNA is TGTGCCAGCTCACCACATCCAGCGGGAAGCACAGATACGCAGTATTTT. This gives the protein CASSPHPAGSTDTQYF.

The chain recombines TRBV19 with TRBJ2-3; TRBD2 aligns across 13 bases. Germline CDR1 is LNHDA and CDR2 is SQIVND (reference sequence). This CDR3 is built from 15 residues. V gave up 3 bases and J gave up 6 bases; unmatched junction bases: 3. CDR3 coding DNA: TGTGCCAGTAGTATGGGACTAGCGGGGAGGGATACGCAGTATTTT. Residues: CASSMGLAGRDTQYF.

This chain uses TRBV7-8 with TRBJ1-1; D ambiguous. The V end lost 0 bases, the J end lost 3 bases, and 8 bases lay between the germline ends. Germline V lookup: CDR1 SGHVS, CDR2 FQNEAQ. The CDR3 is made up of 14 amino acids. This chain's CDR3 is CASSLASQYTEAFF. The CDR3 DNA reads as TGTGCCAGCAGCTTAGCGTCGCAGTACACTGAAGCTTTCTTT. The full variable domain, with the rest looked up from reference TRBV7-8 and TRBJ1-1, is GAGVSQSPRYKVAKRGQDVALRCDPISGHVSLFWYQQALGQGPEFLTYFQNEAQLDKSGLPSDRFFAERPEGSVSTLKIQRTQQEDSAVYLCASSLASQYTEAFFGQGTRLTVV.

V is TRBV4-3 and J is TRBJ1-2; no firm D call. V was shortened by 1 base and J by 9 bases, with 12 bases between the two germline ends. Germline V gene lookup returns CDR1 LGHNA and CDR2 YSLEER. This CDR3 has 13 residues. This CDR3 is CASSQGVNGRYTF. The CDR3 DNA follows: TGCGCCAGCAGCCAAGGAGTGAACGGCCGCTACACCTTC.

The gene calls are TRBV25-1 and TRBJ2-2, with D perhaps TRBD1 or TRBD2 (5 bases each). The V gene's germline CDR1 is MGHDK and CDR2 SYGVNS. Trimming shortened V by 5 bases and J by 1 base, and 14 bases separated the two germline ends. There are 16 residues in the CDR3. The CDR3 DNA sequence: TGTGCCAGCAGTCCTGACCTGGGACGGAACACCGGGGAGCTGTTTTTT. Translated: CASSPDLGRNTGELFF.

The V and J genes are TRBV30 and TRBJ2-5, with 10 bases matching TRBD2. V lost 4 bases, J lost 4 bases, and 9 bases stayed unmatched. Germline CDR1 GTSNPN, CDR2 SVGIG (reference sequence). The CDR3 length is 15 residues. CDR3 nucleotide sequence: TGTGCCTGGACTAGCGGGAGAAGGGCACGAGAGACCCAGTACTTC. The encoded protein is CAWTSGRRARETQYF. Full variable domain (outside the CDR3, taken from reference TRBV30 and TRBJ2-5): SQTIHQWPATLVQPVGSPLSLECTVEGTSNPNLYWYRQAAGRGLQLLFYSVGIGQISSEVPQNLSASRPQDRQFILSSKKLLLSDSGFYLCAWTSGRRARETQYFGPGTRLLVL.

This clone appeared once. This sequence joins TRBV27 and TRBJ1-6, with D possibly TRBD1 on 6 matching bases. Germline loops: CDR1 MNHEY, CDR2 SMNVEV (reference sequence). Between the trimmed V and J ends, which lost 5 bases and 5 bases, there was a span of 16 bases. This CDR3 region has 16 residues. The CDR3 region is CASSPLSDRNNSPLHF. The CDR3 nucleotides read TGTGCCAGCAGTCCCCTCTCGGACAGAAATAATTCACCCCTCCACTTT.

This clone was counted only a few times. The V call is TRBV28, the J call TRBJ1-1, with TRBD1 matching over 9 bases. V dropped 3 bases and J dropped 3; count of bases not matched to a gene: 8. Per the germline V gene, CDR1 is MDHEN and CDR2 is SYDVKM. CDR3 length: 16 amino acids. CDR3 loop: CASSFWDRELYTEAFF. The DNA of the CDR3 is TGTGCCAGCAGTTTCTGGGACAGGGAATTGTACACTGAAGCTTTCTTT.

Written as DNA, the CDR3 is TGCGCCAGCAGCTCGGGGGACGAGCAGTACTTC. Protein: CASSSGDEQYF. The rearrangement links TRBV5-1 to TRBJ2-7; D might be TRBD2 (6 bases). Per the germline V gene, CDR1 is SGHRS and CDR2 is YFSETQ. This CDR3 spans 11 amino acids. V was shortened by 3 bases and J by 5 bases, with 6 bases between the two germline ends.

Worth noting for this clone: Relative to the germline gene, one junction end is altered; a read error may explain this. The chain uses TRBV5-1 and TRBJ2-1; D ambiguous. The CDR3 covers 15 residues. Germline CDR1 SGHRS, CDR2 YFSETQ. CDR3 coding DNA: TGCGCCAGCAGTTTGGGCGAAAGAAGTACCAATGAGCAGTTCTTC. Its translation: CASSLGERSTNEQFF. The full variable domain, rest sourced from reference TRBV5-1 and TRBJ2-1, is KAGVTQTPRYLIKTRGQQVTLSCSPISGHRSVSWYQQTPGQGLQFLFEYFSETQRNKGNFPGRFSGRQFSNSRSEMNVSTLELGDSALYLCASSLGERSTNEQFFGPGTRLTVL.

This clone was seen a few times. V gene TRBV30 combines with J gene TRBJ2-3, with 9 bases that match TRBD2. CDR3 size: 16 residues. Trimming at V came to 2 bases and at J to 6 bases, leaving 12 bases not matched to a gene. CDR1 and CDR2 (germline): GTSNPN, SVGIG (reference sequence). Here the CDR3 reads CAWSKVAGVVMDTQYF. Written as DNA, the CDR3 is TGTGCCTGGAGTAAGGTAGCGGGAGTTGTTATGGATACGCAGTATTTT. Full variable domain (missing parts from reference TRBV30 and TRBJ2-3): SQTIHQWPATLVQPVGSPLSLECTVEGTSNPNLYWYRQAAGRGLQLLFYSVGIGQISSEVPQNLSASRPQDRQFILSSKKLLLSDSGFYLCAWSKVAGVVMDTQYFGPGTRLTVL.

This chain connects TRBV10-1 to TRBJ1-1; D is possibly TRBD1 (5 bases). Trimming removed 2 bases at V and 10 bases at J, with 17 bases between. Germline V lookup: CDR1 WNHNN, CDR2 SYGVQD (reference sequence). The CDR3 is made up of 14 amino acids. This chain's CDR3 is CASSETGGESRAFF. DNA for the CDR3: TGCGCCAGCAGTGAGACGGGGGGGGAAAGTCGAGCTTTCTTT.

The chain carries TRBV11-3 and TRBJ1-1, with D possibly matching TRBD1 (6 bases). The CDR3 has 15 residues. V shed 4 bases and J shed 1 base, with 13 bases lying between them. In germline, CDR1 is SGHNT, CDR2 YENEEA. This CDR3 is CASSSRGASNTEAFF. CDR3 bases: TGTGCCAGCAGCTCGCGGGGGGCATCGAACACTGAAGCTTTCTTT. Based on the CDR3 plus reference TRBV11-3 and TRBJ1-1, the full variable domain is EAGVVQSPRYKIIEKKQPVAFWCNPISGHNTLYWYLQNLGQGPELLIRYENEEAVDDSQLPKDRFSAERLKGVDSTLKIQPAELGDSAVYLCASSSRGASNTEAFFGQGTRLTVV.

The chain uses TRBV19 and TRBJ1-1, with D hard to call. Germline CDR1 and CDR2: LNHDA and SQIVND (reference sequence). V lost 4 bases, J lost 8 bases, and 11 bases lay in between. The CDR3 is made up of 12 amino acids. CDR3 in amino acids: CASSTGLLEAFF. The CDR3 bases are TGTGCCAGTAGTACCGGACTGCTGGAAGCTTTCTTT.

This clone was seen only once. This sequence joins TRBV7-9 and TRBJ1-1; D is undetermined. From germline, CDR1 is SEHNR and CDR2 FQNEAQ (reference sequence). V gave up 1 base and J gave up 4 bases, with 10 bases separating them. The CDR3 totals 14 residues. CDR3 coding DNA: TGTGCCAGCAGCTTAGGGAGGGAGAGCACTGAAGCTTTCTTT. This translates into CASSLGRESTEAFF.

CDR3 residues: CASSPGPPTSSGNTIYF. Here the CDR3 DNA reads TGTGCCAGTAGCCCAGGGCCCCCAACCAGCTCTGGAAACACCATATATTTT. The chain couples TRBV19 to TRBJ1-3, with D perhaps matching TRBD1 (5 bases). CDR1 is LNHDA and CDR2 is SQIVND in the germline V gene (reference sequence). The CDR3 extends over 17 amino acids. Trimming removed 6 bases from V and 0 bases from J, with 18 bases in between.

The CDR3 sequence: CASSLSGAETQYF. The CDR3 DNA reads as TGTGCCAGCTCACTCTCGGGAGCCGAGACCCAGTACTTC. The rearrangement links TRBV18 to TRBJ2-5; D perhaps matches TRBD2 (6 bases). V was shortened by 4 bases and J by 5 bases, with 11 bases between the two germline ends. The CDR3 is made up of 13 amino acids. CDR1 and CDR2 from the germline V gene are KGHSH and LQKENI.

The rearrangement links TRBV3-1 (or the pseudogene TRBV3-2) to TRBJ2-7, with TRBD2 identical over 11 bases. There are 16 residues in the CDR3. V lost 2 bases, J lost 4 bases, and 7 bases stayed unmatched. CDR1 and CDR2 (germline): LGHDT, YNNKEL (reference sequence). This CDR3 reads CASSQPLAGVFYEQYF. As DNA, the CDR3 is TGTGCCAGCAGCCAACCACTAGCGGGAGTTTTTTACGAGCAGTACTTC.